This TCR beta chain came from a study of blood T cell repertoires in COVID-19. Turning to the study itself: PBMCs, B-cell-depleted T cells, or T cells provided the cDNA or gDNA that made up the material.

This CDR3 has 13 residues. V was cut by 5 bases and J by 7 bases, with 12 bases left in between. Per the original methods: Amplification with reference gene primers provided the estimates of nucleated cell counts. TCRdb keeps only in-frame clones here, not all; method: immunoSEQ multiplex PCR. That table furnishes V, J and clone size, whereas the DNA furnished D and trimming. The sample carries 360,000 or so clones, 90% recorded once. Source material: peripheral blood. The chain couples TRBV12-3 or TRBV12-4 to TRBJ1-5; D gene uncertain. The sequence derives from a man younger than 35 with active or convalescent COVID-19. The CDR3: CASSGSGGQPQHF. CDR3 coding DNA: TGTGCCAGCAGTGGGTCCGGAGGGCAGCCCCAGCATTTT.